Below, 30 T cell receptor beta chains from the same sample are listed, as sequenced in a study of spatial heterogeneity in lung cancer (dated by TCRdb to about 2019). Libraries came from 5' RACE. Sequencing was performed on a NextSeq 500. TCRdb reran the public reads through fastp at Q25 and MiXCR, keeping productive beta chains. Each entry merges the rows of one CDR3 protein and shows their most common DNA and genes. This sample holds about 75,000 distinct CDR3 sequences; 10% to 15% were observed only once. Together, the top ten hold 6.5% to 8.5% of the sample. Per the publication, the time point label means: sample taken at primary tumor resection. For TCR sequencing, whole RNA was extracted from tumor and nontumor lung tissue, or from cryopreserved PBMC samples, and no cell sorting was done. Specimen: PBMCs, collected at surgery. The receptors shown here come from a male donor with early-stage non-small cell lung cancer.

This clonotype was recorded many times. The chain couples TRBV5-1 to TRBJ2-1; a possible D gene is TRBD2 (5 bases). There are 13 residues in the CDR3. The V and J ends lost 4 bases and 9 bases respectively, with 14 bases between them. Looked up from germline, CDR1 is SGHRS and CDR2 is YFSETQ. CDR3 sequence (DNA): TGCGCCAGCAGCGCCCCCCCTAGCCGTGAGCAGTTCTTC. Protein sequence: CASSAPPSREQFF.

This clonotype was counted at least ten times. The V gene is TRBV19, the J gene TRBJ2-1; 7 bases are shared with TRBD2. The V segment lost 6 bases and the J segment 4 bases; nucleotides outside the gene matches: 9. CDR3 length: 15 residues. The V gene's germline CDR1 is LNHDA and CDR2 SQIVND (reference sequence). CDR3 sequence (DNA): TGTGCCAGTAGGACCGGGGTAGCGGGTTACAATGAGCAGTTCTTC. This sequence encodes CASRTGVAGYNEQFF.

In this sample, this clonotype turned up a few times. The rearrangement uses TRBV10-2 and TRBJ1-3; D remains unclear. Germline-derived CDR1 and CDR2 are WSHSY and SAAADI. There are 16 residues in the CDR3. V gave up 6 bases and J gave up 0 bases, with 15 bases separating them. The CDR3 nucleotides read TGCGCCAGCAGCGCCGCGGTGGGAGGCTCTGGAAACACCATATATTTT. This translates into CASSAAVGGSGNTIYF.

This clonotype was seen a handful of times. This chain links TRBV24-1 with TRBJ2-2; D might be TRBD2 (5 bases). The V and J ends lost 7 bases and 4 bases respectively, with 12 bases between them. The CDR3 length is 14 residues. Per germline, CDR1 KGHDR and CDR2 SFDVKD. CDR3 in amino acids: CATRASGGTGELFF. The DNA for the CDR3 is TGTGCCACCAGAGCGAGCGGAGGCACCGGGGAGCTGTTTTTT.

This chain links TRBV20-1 with TRBJ2-7; TRBD1 is a possible D gene (7 bases). The CDR3 is 13 residues long. V was pared by 6 bases and J by 1 base, with 13 bases between. CDR1 is DFQATT and CDR2 is SNEGSKA in the germline V gene (reference sequence). CDR3 sequence: CSAETGTSYEQYF. For the CDR3, the DNA is TGCAGTGCAGAGACAGGGACTTCCTACGAGCAGTACTTC.

The rearrangement joins TRBV9 to TRBJ2-7; tentative D call: TRBD2 (6 bases). Germline V gives CDR1 SGDLS, CDR2 YYNGEE. The CDR3 runs to 15 residues. V was cut by 0 bases and J by 5 bases, with 15 bases left in between. DNA of the CDR3: TGTGCCAGCAGCGTAGAGGGACTCCGCCCCGACGAGCAGTACTTC. This codes for CASSVEGLRPDEQYF.

This clonotype was counted once. V is TRBV24-1 and J is TRBJ2-3, with D maybe TRBD2 (6 bases). The CDR3 contains 16 residues. V lost 1 base and J 0 bases, leaving 10 bases between the germline ends. From germline, CDR1 is KGHDR and CDR2 SFDVKD. CDR3 sequence reads: CATSDLGGASTDTQYF. For the CDR3, the DNA is TGTGCCACCAGTGATTTAGGAGGGGCTAGCACAGATACGCAGTATTTT.

This clonotype was seen repeatedly, ten times or more. The CDR3 is CSARVEGAHTEAFF. The CDR3 nucleotides read TGCAGTGCTAGAGTTGAGGGGGCGCACACTGAAGCTTTCTTT. The genes are TRBV20-1 and TRBJ1-1, with 7 bases aligning to TRBD1. From germline, CDR1 is DFQATT and CDR2 SNEGSKA (reference sequence). V dropped 1 base and J dropped 3; count of bases not matched to a gene: 5. This CDR3 is 14 amino acids long.

This clonotype was counted at least ten times. CDR3 in DNA: TGTGCCAGCACCATACTAGGCGGGGTGCGGACTGAAGCTTTCTTT. Translating it yields CASTILGGVRTEAFF. The chain joins TRBV12-3 or TRBV12-4 to TRBJ1-1, with D unresolved. Trimming took off 7 bases at V and 5 bases at J, with 20 bases between the two ends. The CDR3 runs 15 residues.

This clonotype was counted between two and nine times. The chain recombines TRBV7-9 with TRBJ2-7; 8 nucleotides line up with TRBD1. Per germline, CDR1 SEHNR and CDR2 FQNEAQ (reference sequence). The CDR3 contains 14 residues. With V trimmed by 5 bases and J by 5 bases, 8 bases remained unmatched. The CDR3 reads CASSPSGGKDEQYF. CDR3 DNA: TGTGCCAGCAGCCCATCAGGGGGCAAGGACGAGCAGTACTTC.

The chain employs TRBV19 and TRBJ1-5; unclear D gene. The V and J ends lost 3 bases and 2 bases respectively, with 14 bases between them. The CDR3 has 16 amino acids. Germline CDR1 is LNHDA and CDR2 is SQIVND (reference sequence). CDR3 sequence reads: CASSMLRPYGNQPQHF. CDR3 nucleotides: TGTGCCAGTAGTATGTTGCGCCCATATGGCAATCAGCCCCAGCATTTT.

This clonotype was seen a few times. The chain employs TRBV20-1 and TRBJ2-3; weak D call: TRBD2 (6 bases). Between the trimmed V and J ends, which lost 2 bases and 6 bases, there was a span of 18 bases. This CDR3 spans 15 amino acids. Per the germline V gene, CDR1 is DFQATT and CDR2 is SNEGSKA (reference sequence). The CDR3 region is CSARLRRDWSDTQYF. CDR3 sequence (DNA): TGCAGTGCTAGACTAAGGCGGGACTGGAGTGATACGCAGTATTTT.

This chain links TRBV5-1 with TRBJ2-1, with D possibly being TRBD2 (5 bases). The CDR3 loop spans 14 amino acids. Trimming removed 1 base at V and 10 bases at J, with 15 bases between. Germline CDR1 SGHRS, CDR2 YFSETQ. Written as DNA, the CDR3 is TGCGCCAGCAGCTTGTTTGCCGGGATTGGGGAGCAGTTCTTC. Protein sequence: CASSLFAGIGEQFF.

This rearrangement joins TRBV20-1 to TRBJ1-5; a possible D gene is TRBD1 (5 bases). The germline V gene encodes CDR1 DFQATT and CDR2 SNEGSKA (reference sequence). V dropped 5 bases and J dropped 3 bases, with 14 bases sitting between them. The CDR3 consists of 14 residues. The CDR3 region is CSAPRGGPNQPQHF. The CDR3 DNA follows: TGCAGTGCTCCTCGGGGCGGCCCCAATCAGCCCCAGCATTTT.

V is TRBV6-2 or TRBV6-3 and J is TRBJ2-7; 10 nucleotides agree with TRBD2. CDR3 size: 19 residues. Germline CDR1 MNHEY, CDR2 SVGEGT. Trimming removed 2 bases from V and 0 bases from J; junction bases left unmatched: 13. Here the CDR3 reads CASSYTIAGGLPYSYEQYF. DNA for the CDR3: TGTGCCAGCAGTTACACTATAGCGGGAGGCCTACCATACTCCTACGAGCAGTACTTC.

The chain uses TRBV11-2 and TRBJ1-2; 7 bases are a match to TRBD1. Germline CDR1 is SGHAT and CDR2 is FQNNGV. J gave up 8 bases and V 2 bases, and 8 bases lay outside the gene matches. The CDR3 length is 14 residues. The CDR3, as DNA: TGTGCCAGCAGCTTACTGACAGGGCCACGAGGCTACACCTTC. The encoded protein is CASSLLTGPRGYTF.

Ten or more counts support this clonotype. CDR3 in DNA: TGTGCCAGCAGTTTCATGAGGGCGAGTGGCTACACCTTC. As protein: CASSFMRASGYTF. The chain recombines TRBV28 with TRBJ1-2; D ambiguous. Trimming removed 3 bases at V and 7 bases at J, with 12 bases between. The CDR3 has 13 amino acids. CDR1 and CDR2 (germline): MDHEN, SYDVKM.

The chain has TRBV4-1 and TRBJ1-1; unclear D gene. Trimming took 0 bases from V and 5 from J, leaving 13 bases between them. CDR1 MGHRA and CDR2 YSYEKL come from the germline V gene. CDR3 length equals 15 residues. The CDR3, as DNA: TGCGCCAGCAGCCAAGATCAAAGAACGGGGACTGAAGCTTTCTTT. Translating gives CASSQDQRTGTEAFF.

The sample holds many counts of this clonotype. V is TRBV11-3 and J is TRBJ2-1; D is possibly TRBD1 or TRBD2 (5 bases each). Germline-derived CDR1 and CDR2 are SGHNT and YENEEA. V was cut by 2 bases and J by 5 bases, with 16 bases left in between. The CDR3 runs 16 residues. The CDR3 region is CASSLYVGVAHNEQFF. The CDR3 nucleotides read TGTGCCAGCAGCTTATACGTGGGGGTCGCCCACAATGAGCAGTTCTTC. Full variable domain (outside the CDR3, taken from reference TRBV11-3 and TRBJ2-1): EAGVVQSPRYKIIEKKQPVAFWCNPISGHNTLYWYLQNLGQGPELLIRYENEEAVDDSQLPKDRFSAERLKGVDSTLKIQPAELGDSAVYLCASSLYVGVAHNEQFFGPGTRLTVL.

The rearrangement joins TRBV10-1 to TRBJ2-3, with 9 bases identical to TRBD2. Germline V gene sequence: CDR1 WNHNN, CDR2 SYGVQD (reference sequence). The CDR3 contains 16 residues. Trimming at V came to 2 bases and at J to 4 bases, leaving 7 bases not matched to a gene. The CDR3 spells CASSEGSGRRSDTQYF. The DNA of the CDR3 is TGCGCCAGCAGTGAGGGTAGCGGGAGAAGGTCAGATACGCAGTATTTT.

The sample holds many counts of this clonotype. The chain uses TRBV29-1 and TRBJ1-1; 8 bases agree with TRBD1. Germline CDR1 SQVTM, CDR2 ANQGSEA. CDR3 length equals 14 residues. The J segment lost 6 bases and the V segment lost 3 bases, leaving 9 bases of the junction unmatched. CDR3 DNA sequence: TGCAGCGTTGAGAGGTCCGGGACAGGTCCTGAAGCTTTCTTT. It encodes CSVERSGTGPEAFF.

This clonotype was recorded at least ten times. This chain uses TRBV11-1 with TRBJ2-3; D is undetermined. Germline V gene lookup returns CDR1 SGHAT and CDR2 FQDESV (reference sequence). V shed 2 bases and J shed 2 bases, with 11 bases lying between them. The CDR3 totals 15 residues. The CDR3 is CASSLISPHTDTQYF. The CDR3 DNA reads as TGTGCCAGCAGCTTAATTTCACCACACACAGATACGCAGTATTTT.

The chain uses TRBV18 and TRBJ1-3; no firm D call. The ends were cut back, 3 bases at V and 2 bases at J, with 14 bases in the middle. CDR1 is KGHSH and CDR2 is LQKENI in the germline V gene. The CDR3 covers 16 residues. Written as DNA, the CDR3 is TGTGCCAGCTCACCGCTTTCAGACTCTGCTGGAAACACCATATATTTT. As protein: CASSPLSDSAGNTIYF.

This chain links TRBV7-6 with TRBJ1-4; weak D call: TRBD1 (6 bases). Trimming stripped 1 base from V and 13 bases from J, with 10 bases between. Germline V gives CDR1 SGHVS, CDR2 FNYEAQ. This CDR3 has 12 residues. The CDR3 sequence: CASSLVQGRLFF. DNA of the CDR3: TGTGCCAGCAGCTTAGTACAGGGTAGACTGTTTTTT.

In this sample, this clonotype turned up many times. V and J are TRBV29-1 and TRBJ2-1; 7 bases are shared with TRBD1. The V and J ends lost 7 bases and 2 bases, in that order; junction bases with no gene match: 11. The CDR3 totals 15 residues. Germline lookup yields CDR1 SQVTM and CDR2 ANQGSEA. The CDR3 region has the DNA TGCAGCGCCATTCCCGTGACAGGGACCTACAATGAGCAGTTCTTC. It yields the protein CSAIPVTGTYNEQFF.

This clonotype was counted ten times or more. The chain links TRBV29-1 to TRBJ1-1; no reliable D call. V shed 1 base and J shed 10 bases, with 10 bases lying between them. The CDR3 runs 11 residues. Germline V lookup: CDR1 SQVTM, CDR2 ANQGSEA. The CDR3 sequence: CSVEGRVGAFF. The CDR3 bases are TGCAGCGTTGAAGGCCGCGTCGGAGCTTTCTTT.

The rearrangement uses TRBV2 and TRBJ2-1; 7 bases agree with TRBD2. CDR1 is SNHLY and CDR2 is FYNNEI in the germline V gene. This CDR3 region has 12 residues. The CDR3 loop reads CVLREGYNEQFF. CDR3 bases: TGTGTCCTTAGGGAGGGCTACAATGAGCAGTTCTTC. Combining the CDR3 with reference TRBV2 and TRBJ2-1 gives the whole variable domain EPEVTQTPSHQVTQMGQEVILRCVPISNHLYFYWYRQILGQKVEFLVSFYNNEISEKSEIFDDQFSVERPDGSNFTLKIRSTKLEDSAMYFCVLREGYNEQFFGPGTRLTVL.

This clonotype has just one count. The V gene is TRBV27, the J gene TRBJ2-7; D is unresolved. V lost 0 bases and J 3 bases, leaving 9 bases between the germline ends. This CDR3 has 14 amino acids. CDR1 and CDR2 (germline): MNHEY, SMNVEV (reference sequence). The CDR3 reads CASSLSSGDYEQYF. As DNA, the CDR3 is TGTGCCAGCAGTTTATCCTCCGGCGACTACGAGCAGTACTTC.

The sample holds a few counts of this clonotype. As DNA, the CDR3 is TGTGCCATCAGTGAGCCTCCCACAAGGTTCACAGATACGCAGTATTTT. Translated, it gives CAISEPPTRFTDTQYF. The chain recombines TRBV10-3 with TRBJ2-3, with unresolved D. Trimming stripped 2 bases from V and 2 bases from J, with 14 bases between. The CDR3 has 16 residues. Germline V CDR1 and CDR2: ENHRY, SYGVKD.

This clonotype was seen only a few times. This chain uses TRBV6-2 or TRBV6-3 with TRBJ2-7; TRBD2 agrees at 9 bases. Germline V gene lookup returns CDR1 MNHEY and CDR2 SVGEGT. Germline trimming cut 11 bases from V and 0 bases from J; bases unmatched to any gene: 8. The CDR3 covers 14 residues. The CDR3: CAAQRAGGSYEQYF. CDR3 DNA sequence: TGTGCCGCCCAAAGAGCGGGAGGCTCCTACGAGCAGTACTTC.